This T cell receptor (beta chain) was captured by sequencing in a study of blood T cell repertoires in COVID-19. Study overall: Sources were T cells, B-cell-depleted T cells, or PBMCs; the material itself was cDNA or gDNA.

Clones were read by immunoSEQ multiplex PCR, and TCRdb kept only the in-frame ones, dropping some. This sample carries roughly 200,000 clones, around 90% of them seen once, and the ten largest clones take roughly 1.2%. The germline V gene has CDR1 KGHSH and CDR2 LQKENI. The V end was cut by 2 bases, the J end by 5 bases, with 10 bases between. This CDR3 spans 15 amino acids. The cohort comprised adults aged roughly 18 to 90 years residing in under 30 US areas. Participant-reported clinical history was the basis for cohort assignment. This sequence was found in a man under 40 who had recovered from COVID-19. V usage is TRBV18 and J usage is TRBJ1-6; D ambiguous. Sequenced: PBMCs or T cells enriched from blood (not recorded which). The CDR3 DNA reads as TGTGCCAGCTCACCAATGGCACTAGATAATTCACCCCTCCACTTT. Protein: CASSPMALDNSPLHF.